This T cell receptor beta chain was sequenced during a study of Ad26.COV2.S vaccination and SARS-CoV-2 variants (TCRdb year 2021). At the level of the whole study: Donors in the vaccine arm were drawn from COV1001, a phase I-IIa trial of Ad26.COV2.S in healthy adults that was multicentre, randomized, double-blind and placebo-controlled. Ad26.COV2.S was given intramuscularly at 5x10^10 or 1x10^11 viral particles, as a single shot or as two shots 56 days apart. TCRbeta repertoire sequencing was used to assess the specificity and breadth of SARS-CoV-2-reactive T cell receptors after Ad26.COV2.S vaccination. A total of around 32 samples were included in the TCR-sequenced set, comprising around 20 Ad26.COV2.S vaccine recipients, 5 placebo recipients and 8 SARS-CoV-2 convalescent individuals. Trial participants were randomized into five groups of five: low-dose or high-dose Ad26.COV2.S given once or twice, or placebo on both occasions. Blinding of investigators to trial group allocation was maintained during experiments and outcome assessment.

Paper-wide results and their limitations: Higher spike-specific TCR breadth was observed in Ad26.COV2.S recipients than in placebo recipients (P = 0.0014). The study was not powered for comparison of responses between vaccine doses or regimens. Non-spike TCR breadth was comparable between vaccine and placebo recipients, consistent with the vaccine containing only spike. After vaccination, substantial breadth of spike-specific CD8+ and CD4+ T cell responses was reported. The authors noted that the TCR breadth and depth analyses may have underestimated total T cell responses.

Taken with the paper, the label for treatment or condition translates to: roughly 20 received Ad26.COV2.S at low or high dose, single or two shots; about five received placebo; per-sample allocation not given. For vaccine and placebo recipients, the sequenced repertoires came from samples collected on day 63 after the first injection. Cohort 1b enrolled 25 or so adults aged 18-55 years at a single site in Boston, USA, between 29 July and 7 August 2020. Ad26.COV2.S was a replication-incompetent adenovirus type 26 vector expressing a prefusion-stabilized SARS-CoV-2 spike protein from the original Wuhan strain. The immunoSEQ Assay was the method used to sequence TCRbeta CDR3 regions. After extraction, genomic DNA underwent amplification by bias-controlled multiplex PCR, followed by high-throughput sequencing. Under the source paper's analysis protocol: To quantify the absolute abundance of each unique TCRbeta CDR3 region, sequences were collapsed and filtered. T cell fraction was estimated by normalization of TCRbeta template counts to usable DNA, with usable DNA being measured through amplification of reference genes present in all nucleated cells. Repertoire TCRs were annotated as SARS-CoV-2-specific when V gene, CDR3 amino acid sequence and J gene were exactly matched to a known reactive TCR set. The reference SARS-CoV-2 TCR set was obtained from MIRA and was filtered for enrichment in COVID-19-positive ImmuneCODE repertoires, whereby public or cross-reactive TCRs were removed. Using the MIRA antigens, annotated TCRs were further analysed by specific ORF or by position within an ORF. Breadth was defined as annotated unique rearrangements over total unique productive rearrangements; depth was the summed frequency of those rearrangements. Group comparisons of TCR breadth used two-sided Wilcoxon rank-sum tests. TCRdb provides this immuneACCESS table in a form limited to in-frame rearrangements. Some clones are lacking; in checked studies, under half of them reflect an unresolved V gene, and why the rest are absent is not known. That table is the source of V, J and clone size, and D and trimming were worked out from the DNA. Present in this sample are some 300,000 clones, approximately 80% of which were seen just once. The top ten hold 2.1% of the sample.

As to this clone: The specificity of this receptor is unknown. No base quality values were provided; no much bigger clone lies one nucleotide off.

The CDR3 runs 13 amino acids, cysteine and phenylalanine included. Only the CDR3 region is kept as DNA, spanning 39 bases read in frame from base 1. The CDR1 and CDR2 encoded by the germline V gene are SGHDN and FVKESK. Cut back by 4 bases and 2 bases, the V and J ends lie 9 bases apart. The starting material was peripheral blood, obtained in a trial of Ad26.COV2.S vaccine versus placebo. The rearrangement combines TRBV14 with TRBJ2-7; the D gene cannot be named for sure. The clonotype was recovered from a person aged 18-65 years who received the Ad26.COV2.S COVID-19 vaccine or a placebo. Read as DNA, the sequence is TGTGCCAGCAGCCGCAGTTTGACCTACGAGCAGTACTTC. Translated, this is CASSRSLTYEQYF. Here the CDR3 is joined to the reference TRBV14 and TRBJ2-7 genes, and the full variable domain is: EAGVTQFPSHSVIEKGQTVTLRCDPISGHDNLYWYRRVMGKEIKFLLHFVKESKQDESGMPNNRFLAERTGGTYSTLKVQPAELEDSGVYFCASSRSLTYEQYFGPGTRLTVT.